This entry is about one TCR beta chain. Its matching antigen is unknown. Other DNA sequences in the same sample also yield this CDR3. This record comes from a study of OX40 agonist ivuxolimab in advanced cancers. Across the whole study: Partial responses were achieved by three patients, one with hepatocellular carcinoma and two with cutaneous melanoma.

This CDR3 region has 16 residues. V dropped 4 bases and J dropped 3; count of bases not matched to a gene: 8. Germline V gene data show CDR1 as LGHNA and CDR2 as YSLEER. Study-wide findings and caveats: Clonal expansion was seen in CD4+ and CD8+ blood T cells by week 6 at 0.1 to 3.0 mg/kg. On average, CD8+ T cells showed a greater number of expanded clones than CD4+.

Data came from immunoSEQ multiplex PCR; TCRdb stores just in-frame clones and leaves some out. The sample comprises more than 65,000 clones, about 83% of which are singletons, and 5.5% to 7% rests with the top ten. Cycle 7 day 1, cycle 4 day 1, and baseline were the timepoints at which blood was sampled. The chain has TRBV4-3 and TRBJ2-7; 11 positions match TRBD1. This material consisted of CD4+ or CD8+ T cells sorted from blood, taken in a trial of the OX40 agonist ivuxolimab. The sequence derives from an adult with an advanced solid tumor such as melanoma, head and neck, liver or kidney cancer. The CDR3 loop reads CASSLGHGTGGYEQYF. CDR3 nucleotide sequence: TGCGCCAGCAGCCTAGGGCACGGGACAGGGGGCTACGAGCAGTACTTC.